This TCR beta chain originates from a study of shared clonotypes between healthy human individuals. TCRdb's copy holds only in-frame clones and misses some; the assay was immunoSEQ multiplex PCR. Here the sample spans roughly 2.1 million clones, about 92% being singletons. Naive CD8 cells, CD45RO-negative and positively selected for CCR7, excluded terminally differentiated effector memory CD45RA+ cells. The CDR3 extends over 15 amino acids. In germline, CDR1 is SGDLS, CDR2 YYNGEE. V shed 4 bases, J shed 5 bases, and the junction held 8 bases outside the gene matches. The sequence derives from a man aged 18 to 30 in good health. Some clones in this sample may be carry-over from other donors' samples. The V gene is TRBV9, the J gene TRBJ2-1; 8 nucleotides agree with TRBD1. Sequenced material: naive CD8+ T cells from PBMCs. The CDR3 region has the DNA TGTGCCAGCAGCCCTCGCGGGACAGGTAACAATGAGCAGTTCTTC. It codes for CASSPRGTGNNEQFF.